This T cell receptor (beta chain) was observed in a study of cytomegalovirus exposure and HLA in healthy donors. Regarding the study as a whole: According to a subsequent analysis, TCR clusters identified in the first cohort showed a tendency to co-occur across the 120 or so validation repertoires. There were a few CMV-associated chains whose specificity for CMV antigens was confirmed in vitro. There were about 160 TCR beta chains listed as cytomegalovirus-associated.

For this clone: What it recognizes is unknown.

The V end lost 4 bases, the J end lost 0 bases, and 10 bases lay between the germline ends. CDR1 GTSNPN and CDR2 SVGIG come from the germline V gene (reference sequence). The CDR3 runs to 14 residues. The donors belonged to the roughly 130-subject validation cohort, separate from the roughly 650-subject first cohort. Data came from immunoSEQ multiplex PCR; TCRdb stores just in-frame clones and leaves some out. The repertoire holds about 130,000 clones, with 94% as singletons. Material for sequencing was PBMCs. This TCR was sampled from a man aged 18 to 30 in good health and CMV-seropositive. The V call is TRBV30, the J call TRBJ1-3; D not certain. Here the CDR3 reads CAWTRGYSGNTIYF. The CDR3 DNA sequence: TGTGCCTGGACCCGAGGGTACTCTGGAAACACCATATATTTT.